Presented here are 16 T cell receptor beta chains from one specimen sequenced in a study of T cell responses to AZD1222 COVID-19 vaccine. Data came from immunoSEQ multiplex PCR; TCRdb stores just in-frame clones and leaves some out. The table has under 150,000 clones, 90% to 95% seen once. This specimen was peripheral blood, taken on day 0 of AZD1222 vaccination. The receptor source for this set is an adult in good health.

The chain joins TRBV6-6 to TRBJ1-5; 7 bases are shared with TRBD1. Germline values: CDR1 MNHNY, CDR2 SVGAGI (reference sequence). V was clipped by 5 bases and J by 4 bases; unmatched bases: 8. The CDR3 consists of 15 residues. CDR3 in amino acids: CASSRLQGPNQPQHF. In DNA, the CDR3 is TGTGCCAGCAGTCGGCTACAGGGGCCAAATCAGCCCCAGCATTTT.

The chain carries TRBV11-2 and TRBJ2-1; D is uncertain. Germline CDR1 SGHAT, CDR2 FQNNGV. V lost 2 bases, J lost 5 bases, and 4 bases lay in between. The CDR3 sequence is 12 residues long. CDR3 coding DNA: TGTGCCAGCAGCTTACTGGACAATGAGCAGTTCTTC. It codes for CASSLLDNEQFF.

J is TRBJ1-6 and V is TRBV6-2 or TRBV6-3; 8 bases are a match to TRBD1. Germline values: CDR1 MNHEY, CDR2 SVGEGT. V dropped 6 bases and J dropped 11; count of bases not matched to a gene: 12. The CDR3 spans 15 residues. CDR3 region: CASSPAGQGSAPLHF. The CDR3 DNA reads TGTGCCAGCAGCCCTGCTGGACAGGGTAGTGCACCCCTCCACTTT.

The chain employs TRBV7-9 and TRBJ1-2, with D tentatively TRBD1 (6 bases). The V gene's germline CDR1 is SEHNR and CDR2 FQNEAQ (reference sequence). Between the trimmed V and J ends, which lost 5 bases and 7 bases, there was a span of 26 bases. The CDR3 is 17 residues long. The CDR3 sequence is CASSHTSGTLALGGYTF. CDR3 sequence (DNA): TGTGCCAGCAGCCATACCTCCGGGACACTAGCTTTGGGTGGCTACACCTTC. The entire variable domain, with the rest obtained from reference TRBV7-9 and TRBJ1-2, is as follows: DTGVSQNPRHKITKRGQNVTFRCDPISEHNRLYWYRQTLGQGPEFLTYFQNEAQLEKSRLLSDRFSAERPKGSFSTLEIQRTEQGDSAMYLCASSHTSGTLALGGYTFGSGTRLTVV.

The V call is TRBV3-1 (or the pseudogene TRBV3-2), the J call TRBJ1-2, with D unresolved. Germline V gives CDR1 LGHDT, CDR2 YNNKEL (reference sequence). This CDR3 is 12 amino acids long. Trimming took 3 bases from V and 3 from J, leaving 5 bases between them. This CDR3 reads CASSQVDYGYTF. In DNA form, the CDR3 reads TGTGCCAGCAGCCAGGTAGACTATGGCTACACCTTC.

This chain uses TRBV27 with TRBJ2-1; 7 bases match TRBD2. This CDR3 has 15 residues. CDR1 and CDR2 from the germline V gene are MNHEY and SMNVEV (reference sequence). With 2 bases clipped from V and 4 bases from J, the junction kept 5 bases outside the gene matches. CDR3 DNA sequence: TGTGCCAGCAGTTTAAGGCTAGCGGCTTACAATGAGCAGTTCTTC. Translation: CASSLRLAAYNEQFF.

This chain joins TRBV28 and TRBJ2-2, with 10 bases matching TRBD1. This CDR3 has 15 residues. J lost 5 bases, V lost 7 bases, and 7 bases had no gene match. Germline V gives CDR1 MDHEN, CDR2 SYDVKM. The CDR3 nucleotides are TGTGCCAGCAACCCCGGGACAGGGGTAACCGGGGAGCTGTTTTTT. It translates to CASNPGTGVTGELFF.

The V gene is TRBV7-9, the J gene TRBJ2-5, with 12 bases that match TRBD2. Germline CDR1 SEHNR, CDR2 FQNEAQ (reference sequence). This CDR3 comprises 16 residues. The V and J ends lost 5 bases and 1 base, in that order; junction bases with no gene match: 5. The DNA for the CDR3 is TGTGCCAGCAGCCGCCTGACTAGCGGGGGCCAAGAGACCCAGTACTTC. It is translated as CASSRLTSGGQETQYF. The full variable domain, in which reference TRBV7-9 and TRBJ2-5 provide the parts outside the CDR3, is DTGVSQNPRHKITKRGQNVTFRCDPISEHNRLYWYRQTLGQGPEFLTYFQNEAQLEKSRLLSDRFSAERPKGSFSTLEIQRTEQGDSAMYLCASSRLTSGGQETQYFGPGTRLLVL.

The chain links TRBV18 to TRBJ2-3; weak D call: TRBD1 (6 bases). Deletions cut 1 base from V and 2 bases from J, with 7 bases between. The CDR3 totals 14 residues. Germline CDR1 reads KGHSH; CDR2 reads LQKENI. The CDR3 spells CASSPRGLTDTQYF. CDR3 in DNA: TGTGCCAGCTCACCACGGGGGCTCACAGATACGCAGTATTTT.

This clone was seen a single time. The chain has TRBV7-2 and TRBJ1-5; possibly TRBD1 for D (6 bases). Trimming left V 1 base short and J 8 bases short, with 15 bases between. CDR1 SGHTA and CDR2 FQGNSA come from the germline V gene. The CDR3 contains 15 residues. CDR3 bases: TGTGCCAGCAGCTTAGACTGGGGGGGACAAAAGCCCCAGCATTTT. Its translation is CASSLDWGGQKPQHF. Together with reference TRBV7-2 and TRBJ1-5, the CDR3 gives the full variable domain: GAGVSQSPSNKVTEKGKDVELRCDPISGHTALYWYRQSLGQGLEFLIYFQGNSAPDKSGLPSDRFSAERTGGSVSTLTIQRTQQEDSAVYLCASSLDWGGQKPQHFGDGTRLSIL.

V gene TRBV19 combines with J gene TRBJ1-2; the D gene is possibly TRBD1 (5 bases). CDR1 and CDR2 from the germline V gene are LNHDA and SQIVND (reference sequence). The CDR3 is 16 amino acids. V gave up 4 bases and J gave up 0 bases, with 15 bases separating them. CDR3 sequence (DNA): TGTGCCAGTAGTAAGGCAGGGCGTTTCTCTAACTATGGCTACACCTTC. Protein product: CASSKAGRFSNYGYTF. Variable domain in full (rest from reference TRBV19 and TRBJ1-2): DGGITQSPKYLFRKEGQNVTLSCEQNLNHDAMYWYRQDPGQGLRLIYYSQIVNDFQKGDIAEGYSVSREKKESFPLTVTSAQKNPTAFYLCASSKAGRFSNYGYTFGSGTRLTVV.

The chain employs TRBV19 and TRBJ2-3, with D perhaps TRBD2 (7 bases). Germline lookup yields CDR1 LNHDA and CDR2 SQIVND (reference sequence). The CDR3 has 15 residues. Deletions cut 8 bases from V and 2 bases from J, with 17 bases between. The CDR3 DNA reads as TGTGCCAGTGGGGCGGGCGGGGGCCTCACAGATACGCAGTATTTT. Translated: CASGAGGGLTDTQYF.

The chain recombines TRBV4-3 with TRBJ1-6; D is ambiguous. Deletions cut 1 base from V and 9 bases from J, with 10 bases between. The CDR3 runs to 14 residues. Germline V gene data show CDR1 as LGHNA and CDR2 as YSLEER. The CDR3 region is CASSQVSVGSPLHF. For the CDR3, the DNA is TGCGCCAGCAGCCAAGTTAGTGTGGGTTCACCCCTCCACTTT.

The V call is TRBV24-1, the J call TRBJ1-2, with a possible D match to TRBD1 (5 bases). Germline lookup yields CDR1 KGHDR and CDR2 SFDVKD. V was pared by 4 bases and J by 8 bases, with 19 bases between. CDR3 length: 15 amino acids. The CDR3 is CATSETGRVAVGYTF. DNA of the CDR3: TGTGCCACCAGTGAAACAGGTCGAGTAGCGGTCGGCTACACCTTC.

This sequence joins TRBV4-3 and TRBJ1-2; 10 bases match TRBD1. The V gene end was trimmed by 2 bases and the J gene end by 4 bases; junction bases not matched to a gene: 7. Germline lookup yields CDR1 LGHNA and CDR2 YSLEER. The CDR3 is made up of 16 amino acids. CDR3 region: CASSQRGTGALYGYTF. The CDR3 DNA reads as TGCGCCAGCAGCCAACGCGGGACAGGGGCCCTCTATGGCTACACCTTC.

The J gene is TRBJ1-2, the V gene TRBV7-2; possibly TRBD1 for D (6 bases). CDR1 is SGHTA, CDR2 FQGNSA, per germline. Trimming took off 5 bases at V and 4 bases at J, with 14 bases between the two ends. The CDR3 is 14 amino acids. The CDR3 DNA reads as TGTGCCAGCAGCGTTGGCAGGGGCATCTATGGCTACACCTTC. Translated, it gives CASSVGRGIYGYTF. Combining the CDR3 with reference TRBV7-2 and TRBJ1-2 gives the whole variable domain GAGVSQSPSNKVTEKGKDVELRCDPISGHTALYWYRQSLGQGLEFLIYFQGNSAPDKSGLPSDRFSAERTGGSVSTLTIQRTQQEDSAVYLCASSVGRGIYGYTFGSGTRLTVV.